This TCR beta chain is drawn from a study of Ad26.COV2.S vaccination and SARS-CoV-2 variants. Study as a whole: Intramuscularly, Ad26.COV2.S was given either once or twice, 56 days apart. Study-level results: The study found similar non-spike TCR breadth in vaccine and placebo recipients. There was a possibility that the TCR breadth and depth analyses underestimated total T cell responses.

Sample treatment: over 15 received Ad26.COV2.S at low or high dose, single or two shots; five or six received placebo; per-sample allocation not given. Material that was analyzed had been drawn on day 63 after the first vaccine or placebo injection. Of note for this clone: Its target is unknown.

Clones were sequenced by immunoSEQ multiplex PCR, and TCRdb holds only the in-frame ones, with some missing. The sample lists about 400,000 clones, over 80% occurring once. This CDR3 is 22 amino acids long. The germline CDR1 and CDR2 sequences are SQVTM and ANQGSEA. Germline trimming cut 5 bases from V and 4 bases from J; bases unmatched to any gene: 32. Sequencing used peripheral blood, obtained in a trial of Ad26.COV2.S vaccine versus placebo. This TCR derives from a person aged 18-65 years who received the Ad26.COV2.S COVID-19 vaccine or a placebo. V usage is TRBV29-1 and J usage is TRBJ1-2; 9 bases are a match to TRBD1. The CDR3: CSVPSFWNLGTGSPANTYGYTF. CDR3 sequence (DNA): TGCAGCGTTCCTAGCTTTTGGAACCTCGGGACAGGGTCCCCAGCAAACACCTATGGCTACACCTTC. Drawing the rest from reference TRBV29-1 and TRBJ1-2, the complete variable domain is SAVISQKPSRDICQRGTSLTIQCQVDSQVTMMFWYRQQPGQSLTLIATANQGSEATYESGFVIDKFPISRPNLTFSTLTVSNMSPEDSSIYLCSVPSFWNLGTGSPANTYGYTFGSGTRLTVV.